Each of the 19 T cell receptor beta chains below was sequenced from the same sample in a study of cytomegalovirus exposure and HLA in healthy donors. Repertoires were generated with immunoSEQ multiplex PCR, while TCRdb's copy carries only in-frame clones and drops some. The table lists hundreds of thousands of clones, about nine tenths of them singletons. Sequencing was performed on PBMCs. These TCRs come from a woman under 30 in good health and CMV-seronegative.

This clone showed up just a few times. Additional DNA sequences in this sample encode the identical CDR3. The chain links TRBV4-1 to TRBJ2-7; D is unclear. The length of the CDR3 is 14 residues. V gave up 1 base and J gave up 2 bases, with 9 bases separating them. Germline V CDR1 and CDR2: MGHRA, YSYEKL. As DNA, the CDR3 is TGCGCCAGCAGCCAAGTTACACAAACCTACGAGCAGTACTTC. The encoded protein is CASSQVTQTYEQYF.

The chain carries TRBV10-2 and TRBJ2-3; D may be TRBD2 (6 bases). Germline CDR1 and CDR2: WSHSY and SAAADI. V was cut by 6 bases and J by 2 bases, with 15 bases left in between. This CDR3 is 15 amino acids long. CDR3 residues: CASRPTSMLTDTQYF. The CDR3 DNA reads TGCGCCAGCAGACCAACTAGCATGCTCACAGATACGCAGTATTTT.

This chain joins TRBV18 and TRBJ2-1, with a weak D call TRBD2 (5 bases). The V gene's germline CDR1 is KGHSH and CDR2 LQKENI. The CDR3 is 15 residues long. Trimming left V 3 bases short and J 2 bases short, with 11 bases between. The CDR3 DNA reads as TGTGCCAGCTCACCTGAAGAGGGTACCTACAATGAGCAGTTCTTC. Protein sequence: CASSPEEGTYNEQFF.

The chain's CDR3 is CASSSLPDTQYF. Written as DNA, the CDR3 is TGTGCCAGCAGTTCCCTACCAGATACGCAGTATTTT. V usage is TRBV6-5 and J usage is TRBJ2-3, with unresolved D. Deletions cut 4 bases from V and 4 bases from J, with 6 bases between. CDR3 size: 12 residues. Germline V gives CDR1 MNHEY, CDR2 SVGAGI.

This clone was counted a single time. The rearrangement joins TRBV29-1 to TRBJ2-7, with TRBD1 matching over 8 bases. The CDR3 has 15 amino acids. Germline V gives CDR1 SQVTM, CDR2 ANQGSEA. After removal of 2 bases from V and 6 bases from J, the junction contained 12 bases not matched to a gene. CDR3 nucleotide sequence: TGCAGCGTTGAATTTAAAGAGACAGGGGCGTTCGAGCAGTACTTC. This codes for CSVEFKETGAFEQYF.

This chain connects TRBV5-4 to TRBJ2-5, with 9 bases lining up with TRBD1. Trimming at V came to 4 bases and at J to 1 base, leaving 5 bases not matched to a gene. The V gene's germline CDR1 is SGHNT and CDR2 YYREEE (reference sequence). The CDR3 sequence is 15 residues long. The CDR3 loop is CASSRTGASQETQYF. DNA of the CDR3: TGTGCCAGCAGCAGGACAGGGGCCTCCCAAGAGACCCAGTACTTC.

In its sample, this clone was seen a few times. The rearrangement links TRBV5-1 to TRBJ1-6, with D possibly matching TRBD1 (5 bases). This CDR3 has 15 amino acids. Per the germline V gene, CDR1 is SGHRS and CDR2 is YFSETQ. V was trimmed by 0 bases and J by 8 bases, leaving 12 bases between them. The CDR3 DNA reads as TGCGCCAGCAGCTTGGGGGCCGGGGGGTATTCACCCCTCCACTTT. Its protein product is CASSLGAGGYSPLHF.

The chain employs TRBV7-9 and TRBJ1-5, with TRBD1 as a possible D gene (5 bases). The germline V gene encodes CDR1 SEHNR and CDR2 FQNEAQ (reference sequence). V lost 3 bases to trimming and J lost 7 bases, with 10 bases between them. The CDR3 has 13 amino acids. CDR3 loop: CASSFGQGQPQHF. The CDR3 DNA reads TGTGCCAGCAGCTTCGGCCAGGGCCAGCCCCAGCATTTT.

This rearrangement joins TRBV5-1 to TRBJ2-3, with D possibly matching TRBD1 (5 bases). The germline V gene encodes CDR1 SGHRS and CDR2 YFSETQ. There are 15 residues in the CDR3. V was cut by 4 bases and J by 3 bases, with 15 bases left in between. The CDR3 coding sequence is TGCGCCAGCAGCCCCCAGGGCATGTGGACAGATACGCAGTATTTT. This codes for CASSPQGMWTDTQYF. The entire variable domain, with the rest obtained from reference TRBV5-1 and TRBJ2-3, is as follows: KAGVTQTPRYLIKTRGQQVTLSCSPISGHRSVSWYQQTPGQGLQFLFEYFSETQRNKGNFPGRFSGRQFSNSRSEMNVSTLELGDSALYLCASSPQGMWTDTQYFGPGTRLTVL.

The count of this clone is one. The chain uses TRBV5-6 and TRBJ2-5, with TRBD2 matching 8 bases. The ends lost 0 bases at V and 1 base at J; junction bases unmatched: 8. Germline-derived CDR1 and CDR2 are SGHDT and YYEEEE. The CDR3 runs to 17 residues. The CDR3 reads CASSLEVAGFSQETQYF. For the CDR3, the DNA is TGTGCCAGCAGCTTGGAAGTAGCGGGGTTCTCCCAAGAGACCCAGTACTTC.

This chain connects TRBV28 to TRBJ2-7; D possibly corresponds to TRBD1 (5 bases). This CDR3 is built from 15 residues. Trimming removed 7 bases at V and 1 base at J, with 17 bases between. The germline V gene encodes CDR1 MDHEN and CDR2 SYDVKM. The CDR3 DNA reads TGTGCCAGCACCTGGGGCAGCTCGCCTTCCTACGAGCAGTACTTC. Translating it yields CASTWGSSPSYEQYF.

This rearrangement joins TRBV9 to TRBJ1-5; D remains ambiguous. This CDR3 comprises 15 residues. With 0 bases removed from V and 4 bases from J, the gap between germline ends came to 11 bases. Germline values: CDR1 SGDLS, CDR2 YYNGEE. CDR3 amino acids: CASSVAPGENQPQHF. CDR3 DNA: TGTGCCAGCAGCGTAGCTCCTGGAGAAAATCAGCCCCAGCATTTT.

The V and J genes are TRBV2 and TRBJ2-7, with D possibly TRBD2 on 6 matching bases. Looked up from germline, CDR1 is SNHLY and CDR2 is FYNNEI. The CDR3 totals 13 residues. V was cut by 6 bases and J by 3 bases, with 12 bases left in between. The CDR3 sequence is CASSGGRLYEQYF. The CDR3 bases are TGTGCCAGCAGCGGAGGGAGGCTCTACGAGCAGTACTTC.

V usage is TRBV29-1 and J usage is TRBJ2-3; 10 nucleotides align to TRBD2. Germline CDR1 SQVTM, CDR2 ANQGSEA. Losses at the gene ends were 7 bases for V and 6 bases for J; bases not matched to a gene: 13. This CDR3 contains 15 residues. The CDR3 DNA follows: TGCAGCGCCTTGCCGGGACTAGCGTCCCCCGATACGCAGTATTTT. It encodes CSALPGLASPDTQYF.

This clone was recorded only once. J is TRBJ2-1 and V is TRBV5-6, with 8 bases lining up with TRBD1. From germline, CDR1 is SGHDT and CDR2 YYEEEE. The CDR3 extends over 12 amino acids. The junction had 3 bases not matched to a gene; V was cut back by 4 bases and J by 9 bases. CDR3 in amino acids: CASSVTGVEQFF. CDR3 coding DNA: TGTGCCAGCAGCGTGACAGGGGTTGAGCAGTTCTTC.

The chain couples TRBV6-1 to TRBJ2-7; no firm D call. Trimming stripped 3 bases from V and 3 bases from J, with 6 bases between. The CDR3 covers 12 residues. Germline V gene data show CDR1 as MNHNS and CDR2 as SASEGT. The CDR3 is CASSDTYYEQYF. CDR3 in DNA: TGTGCCAGCAGTGACACCTACTACGAGCAGTACTTC.

J is TRBJ2-5 and V is TRBV4-1; 7 bases align to TRBD2. The CDR3 spans 17 residues. Germline lookup yields CDR1 MGHRA and CDR2 YSYEKL. J gave up 1 base and V 1 base, and 9 bases lay outside the gene matches. The CDR3 DNA sequence: TGCGCCAGCAGCCAAGTTGACCGCGGGAGAGTCCAAGAGACCCAGTACTTC. Amino acids: CASSQVDRGRVQETQYF.

The chain links TRBV27 to TRBJ2-3; D is ambiguous. The germline CDR1 and CDR2 sequences are MNHEY and SMNVEV (reference sequence). This CDR3 region has 13 residues. The germline V and J ends were trimmed by 4 bases and 0 bases, with 5 bases remaining between them. Written as DNA, the CDR3 is TGTGCCAGCAGTTACTCTAGCACAGATACGCAGTATTTT. Amino acids: CASSYSSTDTQYF.

The chain has TRBV30 and TRBJ2-2; 8 bases align to TRBD2. The CDR3 loop spans 17 amino acids. The germline V gene has CDR1 GTSNPN and CDR2 SVGIG (reference sequence). V was clipped by 5 bases and J by 4 bases; unmatched bases: 15. The DNA for the CDR3 is TGTGCCTGGCCCCTAGCGTGGACTAGCTATGGCACCGGGGAGCTGTTTTTT. It is translated as CAWPLAWTSYGTGELFF. Full variable domain (rest looked up from reference TRBV30 and TRBJ2-2): SQTIHQWPATLVQPVGSPLSLECTVEGTSNPNLYWYRQAAGRGLQLLFYSVGIGQISSEVPQNLSASRPQDRQFILSSKKLLLSDSGFYLCAWPLAWTSYGTGELFFGEGSRLTVL.